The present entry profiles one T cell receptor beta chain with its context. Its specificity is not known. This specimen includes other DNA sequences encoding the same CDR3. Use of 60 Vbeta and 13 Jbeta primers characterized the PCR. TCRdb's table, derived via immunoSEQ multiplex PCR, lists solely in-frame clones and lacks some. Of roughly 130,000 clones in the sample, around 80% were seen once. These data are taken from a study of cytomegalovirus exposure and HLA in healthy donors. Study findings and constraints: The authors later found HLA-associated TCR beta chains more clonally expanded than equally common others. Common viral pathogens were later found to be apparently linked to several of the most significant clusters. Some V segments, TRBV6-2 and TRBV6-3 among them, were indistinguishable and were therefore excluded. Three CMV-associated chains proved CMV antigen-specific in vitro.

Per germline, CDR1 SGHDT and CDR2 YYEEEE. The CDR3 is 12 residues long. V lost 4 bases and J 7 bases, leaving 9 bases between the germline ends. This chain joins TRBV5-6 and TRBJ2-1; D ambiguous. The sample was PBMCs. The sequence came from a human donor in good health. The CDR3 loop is CASSLVQNEQFF. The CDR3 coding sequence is TGTGCCAGCAGCCTGGTTCAGAATGAGCAGTTCTTC.